The sequence of this T cell receptor (beta chain) was determined in a study of siplizumab effects on memory and regulatory T cells. Study-level results: The study found that mappable alloreactive CD4+ clones averaged roughly 70% Treg-derived with siplizumab and more than 25% in controls. Memory cells that were CD4+ and unstimulated gave rise to alloreactive sequences, which siplizumab significantly reduced. In unstimulated cells, naive T cells appeared more diverse than memory T cells and seemed major alloresponse contributors.

Concerning this clone: Its cognate antigen is unknown.

Germline V gene data show CDR1 as SGHTA and CDR2 as FQGNSA. The CDR3 is 15 amino acids. Trimming removed 0 bases at V and 1 base at J, with 8 bases between. The table came from immunoSEQ multiplex PCR; TCRdb's copy has only in-frame clones and leaves some out. Of over 100,000 clones listed, around 92% are singletons. The sequence came from a human donor in good health. Input material: Tregs sorted from blood. The rearrangement uses TRBV7-2 and TRBJ2-3; D gene ambiguous. The CDR3 DNA is TGTGCCAGCAGCTTAGCAGGGTACCGCACAGATACGCAGTATTTT. Residues: CASSLAGYRTDTQYF.